This T cell receptor (beta chain) emerged from a study of beta chain features in type 1 diabetes (dated by TCRdb to between 2017 and 2018). About the study as a whole: No differences in mean age, gender distribution, total cell number or subset yield were found between patients and healthy donors. Across all samples, some 99 million sorted cells were examined, and cell number per subset correlated strongly with RNA yield. In the study, TCRB repertoires of sorted circulating CD4+ T cell subsets from recently diagnosed type 1 diabetes patients were compared with those of matched healthy donors. Naive and central memory subsets were obtained from all 30 or so donors, but regulatory and stem cell-like memory subsets were isolated from only 8 patients and roughly 8 healthy donors. Results the study describes overall, beyond this receptor: At VDJ recombination sites, type 1 diabetes patients had fewer insertions and more deleted nucleotides, which implies abnormalities in thymic rearrangement. HLA sub-analyses involved small numbers of individuals, so any influence of HLA type on TCRB rearrangement remained unresolved. Naive, central memory and regulatory TCRB repertoires appeared to be more alike among patients than among healthy donors. PCR might favor shorter templates, but patient and control samples were amplified and corrected together, so any skew would affect both groups equally. Because cDNA was sequenced instead of genomic DNA, activated cells with high expression could be over-represented, although the groups did not differ in activation or CD3 levels. In all four CD4+ subsets, TCRB CDR3 length was moderately but significantly shorter in type 1 diabetes patients.

The germline V gene encodes CDR1 MNHNY and CDR2 SVGAGI (reference sequence). V loses 7 bases at its end and J loses 9 bases; junction bases beyond the gene matches: 9. The CDR3 runs 13 amino acids, cysteine and phenylalanine included. The sequence is cut down to CDR3 DNA, 39 bases in frame from base 1. The entire amount of isolated RNA was reverse transcribed using the High Capacity cDNA Reverse Transcription Kit, so the sequenced TCRB transcripts were expressed ones. Deep immunoSEQ sequencing was performed on naive, central memory and regulatory T cell samples, with an average of about 3.6 million total reads per sample. After sorted cells were lysed in RLT buffer, RNA was extracted with DNase-treated RNeasy Micro or Mini kits, with the choice depending on cell number. Each cell subset was processed on its own to prevent cross-contamination, while patient and healthy donor samples were processed together. Using the immunoSEQ multiplex PCR, TCRB sequences were amplified from cDNA into 87-bp fragments spanning the CDR3 region. Sequencing of the amplicons was performed on the Illumina HiSeq platform. On the authors' methods: PCR bias was corrected computationally using synthetic template baselines, and reads within Hamming distance 2 were collapsed, with unmergeable singletons discarded. Reads were aligned to IMGT to assign V, D and J genes, CDR3 length, and insertions or deletions at six rearrangement sites. Within each subset, clonotype counts were normalized to sorted cell number, after which true diversity and Gini coefficients were computed with the tcR R package. The overlap coefficient, calculated on TCRB nucleotide sequences, was used to measure repertoire sharing. Entries here come from immuneACCESS through TCRdb and include only in-frame sequences with V and J called. Some clones fail to appear in such tables; in the studies checked, an unresolved V gene covers under half of the shortfall, and the cause of the remainder is unknown. V and J calls and clone size are those listed in that table; D and trimming were worked out from the DNA. This sample holds over 150,000 clones; around 8.5% were observed only once. 0.5% to 0.65% of the sample is taken by the ten largest.

Only one count was recorded for this clone. The antigen it binds to is not known. Base qualities are not provided; no much larger clone lies one nucleotide away. A single peripheral blood draw of 95 to 150 mL on average was collected from each donor into heparinised tubes. A BD FACSAria II and a panel including CD45RO, CCR7, CD25, CD127, CD95 and CD27 were used to sort naive, central memory, regulatory and stem cell-like memory CD4+ T cells. Purity was above 95% for every sorted population. PBMCs were isolated immediately by Lymphoprep density gradient centrifugation and stained directly without culture. To minimize batch effects, samples were stained and sorted in pairs, one healthy donor with one patient per experiment.

This receptor was taken from a man in his late teens or twenties in good health. Material for sequencing was central memory CD4+ T cells from blood. The V and J segments used are TRBV6-6 and TRBJ2-4, with 7 junctional bases fitting TRBD1. CDR3 sequence: CASKPGQSVIQYF. In nucleotide form, the sequence is TGTGCCAGCAAACCGGGACAGTCGGTCATTCAGTACTTC.